What follows is one T cell receptor beta chain and its context. Deletions cut 8 bases from V and 0 bases from J, with 18 bases between. In germline, CDR1 is GTSNPN, CDR2 SVGIG (reference sequence). This CDR3 has 15 amino acids. The source of the sample is a study of blood T cell repertoires in COVID-19. Study context: Spain, Italy and the United States supplied samples that represented acute and convalescent COVID-19. Nucleic acid was either cDNA or gDNA, and it came from T cells, B-cell-depleted T cells, or PBMCs.

In the source study's methods: Amplification from reference gene primers served as the basis for estimated nucleated cell counts. TCRdb's copy holds only in-frame clones and misses some; the assay was immunoSEQ multiplex PCR. Clone size and V and J calls were adopted from that table, with D and trimming inferred from the DNA. Of approximately 40,000 clones in the sample, roughly 75% were seen once. The receptor's source is a man older than 75 with active or convalescent COVID-19. The rearrangement joins TRBV30 to TRBJ2-3; D not certain. What was sequenced was peripheral blood. The CDR3 spells CARTRVGASTDTQYF. CDR3 sequence (DNA): TGTGCCCGCACCCGGGTGGGTGCTAGCACAGATACGCAGTATTTT.